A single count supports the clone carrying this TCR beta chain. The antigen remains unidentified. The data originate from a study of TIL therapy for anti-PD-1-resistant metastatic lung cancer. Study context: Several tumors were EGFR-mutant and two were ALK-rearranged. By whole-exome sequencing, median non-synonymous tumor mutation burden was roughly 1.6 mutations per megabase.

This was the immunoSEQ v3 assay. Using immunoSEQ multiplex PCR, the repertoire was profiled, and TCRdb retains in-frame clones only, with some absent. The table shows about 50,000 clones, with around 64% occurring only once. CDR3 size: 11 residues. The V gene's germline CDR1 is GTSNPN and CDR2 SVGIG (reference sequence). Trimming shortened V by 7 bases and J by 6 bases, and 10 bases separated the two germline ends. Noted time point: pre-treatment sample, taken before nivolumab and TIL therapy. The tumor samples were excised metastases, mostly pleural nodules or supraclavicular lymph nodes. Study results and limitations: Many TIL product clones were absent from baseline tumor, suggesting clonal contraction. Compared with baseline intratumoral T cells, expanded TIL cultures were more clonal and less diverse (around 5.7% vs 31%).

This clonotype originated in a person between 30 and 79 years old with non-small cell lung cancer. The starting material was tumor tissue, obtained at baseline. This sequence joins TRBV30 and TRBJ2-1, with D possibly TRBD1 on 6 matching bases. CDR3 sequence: CASTGPNEQFF. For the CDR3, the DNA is TGTGCCTCAACAGGGCCCAATGAGCAGTTCTTC.